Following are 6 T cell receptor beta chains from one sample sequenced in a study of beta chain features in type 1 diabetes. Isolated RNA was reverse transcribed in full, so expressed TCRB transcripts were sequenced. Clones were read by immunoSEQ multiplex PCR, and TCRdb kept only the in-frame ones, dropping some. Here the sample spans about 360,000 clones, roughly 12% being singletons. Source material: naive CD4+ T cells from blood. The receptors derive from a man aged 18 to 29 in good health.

DNA for the CDR3: TGTGCCAGCAGCTCAAGACAGGGGGCTTACGAGCAGTACTTC. It codes for CASSSRQGAYEQYF. V gene TRBV7-9 combines with J gene TRBJ2-7; 10 bases line up with TRBD1. The CDR3 spans 14 residues. The germline V gene encodes CDR1 SEHNR and CDR2 FQNEAQ (reference sequence). After removal of 4 bases from V and 4 bases from J, the junction contained 4 bases not matched to a gene.

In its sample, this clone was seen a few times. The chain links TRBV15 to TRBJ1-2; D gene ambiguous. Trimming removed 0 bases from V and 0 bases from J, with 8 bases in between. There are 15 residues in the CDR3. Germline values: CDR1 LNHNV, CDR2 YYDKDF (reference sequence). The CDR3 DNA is TGTGCCACCAGCAGAGATCTCGCGACTAACTATGGCTACACCTTC. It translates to CATSRDLATNYGYTF.

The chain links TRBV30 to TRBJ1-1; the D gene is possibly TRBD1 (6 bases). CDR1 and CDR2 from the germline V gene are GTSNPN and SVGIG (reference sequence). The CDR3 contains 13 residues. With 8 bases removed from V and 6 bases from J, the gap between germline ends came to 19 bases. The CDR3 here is CARSGRGNSEAFF. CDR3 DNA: TGTGCCCGGTCGGGAAGGGGGAATTCTGAAGCTTTCTTT.

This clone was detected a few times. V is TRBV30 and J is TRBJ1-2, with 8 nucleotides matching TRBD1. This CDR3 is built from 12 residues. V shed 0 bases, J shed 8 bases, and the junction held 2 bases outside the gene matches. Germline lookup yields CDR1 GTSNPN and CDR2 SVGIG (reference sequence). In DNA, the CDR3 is TGTGCCTGGAGTGTGGACAGGGTAGGCTACACCTTC. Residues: CAWSVDRVGYTF. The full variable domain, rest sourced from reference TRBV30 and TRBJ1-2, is SQTIHQWPATLVQPVGSPLSLECTVEGTSNPNLYWYRQAAGRGLQLLFYSVGIGQISSEVPQNLSASRPQDRQFILSSKKLLLSDSGFYLCAWSVDRVGYTFGSGTRLTVV.

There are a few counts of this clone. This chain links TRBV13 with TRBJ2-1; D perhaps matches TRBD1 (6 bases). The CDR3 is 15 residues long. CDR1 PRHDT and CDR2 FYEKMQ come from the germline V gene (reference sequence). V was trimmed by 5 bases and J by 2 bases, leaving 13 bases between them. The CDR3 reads CASSPRDTAYNEQFF. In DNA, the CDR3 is TGTGCCAGCAGCCCTCGGGACACCGCCTACAATGAGCAGTTCTTC.

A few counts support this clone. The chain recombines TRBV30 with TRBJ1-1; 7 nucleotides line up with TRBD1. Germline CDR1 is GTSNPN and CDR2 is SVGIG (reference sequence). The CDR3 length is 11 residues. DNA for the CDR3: TGTGCTTCCGGGACAGCGATTGAAGCTTTCTTT. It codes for CASGTAIEAFF.